What follows are 29 T cell receptor beta chains derived from one specimen sequenced in a study of PD-L1 blockade in urothelial cancer. The time point is: pretreatment peripheral blood. Method: immunoSEQ multiplex PCR; TCRdb's copy keeps in-frame clones and lacks some. The sample has roughly 100,000 clones; roughly 90% are singletons. The starting material was PBMCs, obtained around atezolizumab (anti-PD-L1) treatment. These TCRs come from a woman older than 75 with urothelial cancer.

CDR3 amino acids: CASRSFSGANVLTF. DNA for the CDR3: TGCGCCAGCAGGTCCTTCTCTGGGGCCAACGTCCTGACTTTC. The rearrangement links TRBV5-1 to TRBJ2-6; D is ambiguous. Trimming cost V 5 bases and J 0 bases, with 6 bases left between them. This CDR3 comprises 14 residues. The germline V gene encodes CDR1 SGHRS and CDR2 YFSETQ. The full variable domain, rest sourced from reference TRBV5-1 and TRBJ2-6, is KAGVTQTPRYLIKTRGQQVTLSCSPISGHRSVSWYQQTPGQGLQFLFEYFSETQRNKGNFPGRFSGRQFSNSRSEMNVSTLELGDSALYLCASRSFSGANVLTFGAGSRLTVL.

CDR3 in DNA: TGTGCCAGCAGCCCTGACAGTGCACTCTACGAGCAGTACTTC. This codes for CASSPDSALYEQYF. The V and J genes are TRBV5-5 and TRBJ2-7; D is perhaps TRBD1 (5 bases). Germline CDR1 reads SGHKS; CDR2 reads YYEKEE (reference sequence). The length of the CDR3 is 14 residues. V was trimmed by 4 bases and J by 3 bases, leaving 14 bases between them.

The chain is built from TRBV18 and TRBJ2-7; 12 nucleotides agree with TRBD1. The ends lost 8 bases at V and 7 bases at J; junction bases unmatched: 15. From germline, CDR1 is KGHSH and CDR2 LQKENI. The CDR3 has 16 amino acids. In DNA, the CDR3 is TGTGCCAGCACGGGTGGACTGGGACAGGGGGCGTCGGAGCAGTACTTC. Protein product: CASTGGLGQGASEQYF.

This chain joins TRBV9 and TRBJ1-1, with a weak D call TRBD1 (6 bases). The CDR3 sequence is 15 residues long. V shed 0 bases and J shed 2 bases, with 11 bases lying between them. Germline V CDR1 and CDR2: SGDLS, YYNGEE. The CDR3 DNA reads TGTGCCAGCAGCGTAGCCACAGGGAGTAACACTGAAGCTTTCTTT. Its translation is CASSVATGSNTEAFF. Combining the CDR3 with reference TRBV9 and TRBJ1-1 gives the whole variable domain DSGVTQTPKHLITATGQRVTLRCSPRSGDLSVYWYQQSLDQGLQFLIQYYNGEERAKGNILERFSAQQFPDLHSELNLSSLELGDSALYFCASSVATGSNTEAFFGQGTRLTVV.

This rearrangement joins TRBV5-1 to TRBJ2-7, with 11 bases fitting TRBD2. Germline-derived CDR1 and CDR2 are SGHRS and YFSETQ. The trim removed 4 bases at V and 4 bases at J, leaving 7 bases unmatched. The CDR3 runs 15 residues. CDR3 residues: CASSVPLAGVYEQYF. The CDR3, as DNA: TGCGCCAGCAGCGTACCACTAGCGGGAGTTTACGAGCAGTACTTC.

The chain combines TRBV9 with TRBJ1-5; D unclear. The germline V and J ends were trimmed by 4 bases and 3 bases, with 8 bases remaining between them. CDR1 and CDR2 (germline): SGDLS, YYNGEE. The CDR3 is 13 amino acids. This CDR3 is CASSPGDNQPQHF. The CDR3 DNA is TGTGCCAGCAGCCCCGGAGACAATCAGCCCCAGCATTTT. Combining the CDR3 with reference TRBV9 and TRBJ1-5 gives the whole variable domain DSGVTQTPKHLITATGQRVTLRCSPRSGDLSVYWYQQSLDQGLQFLIQYYNGEERAKGNILERFSAQQFPDLHSELNLSSLELGDSALYFCASSPGDNQPQHFGDGTRLSIL.

CDR3 sequence: CATSRKGKGNTEAFF. Written as DNA, the CDR3 is TGTGCCACCAGCAGAAAGGGGAAGGGGAACACTGAAGCTTTCTTT. The chain is built from TRBV15 and TRBJ1-1, with D possibly TRBD1 on 5 matching bases. V lost 2 bases and J 1 base, leaving 11 bases between the germline ends. From germline, CDR1 is LNHNV and CDR2 YYDKDF (reference sequence). The CDR3 sequence is 15 residues long.

This clone occurred once. CDR3 in DNA: TGTGCCAGCAGCGTAGATTTCCAGGTGGCAGAGTATTTT. As protein: CASSVDFQVAEYF. V is TRBV9 and J is TRBJ2-3; no definite D call. Germline values: CDR1 SGDLS, CDR2 YYNGEE. The CDR3 length is 13 residues. V was clipped by 0 bases and J by 13 bases, with 15 bases between them.

The chain is built from TRBV27 and TRBJ1-1, with a weak D call TRBD1 (6 bases). Germline V gene lookup returns CDR1 MNHEY and CDR2 SMNVEV (reference sequence). V lost 6 bases to trimming and J lost 0 bases, with 11 bases between them. The CDR3 spans 14 residues. Written as DNA, the CDR3 is TGTGCCAGCAGCCAACAGGGATTGAACACTGAAGCTTTCTTT. Protein: CASSQQGLNTEAFF.

The chain employs TRBV4-1 and TRBJ2-3, with D perhaps TRBD2 (7 bases). Per the germline V gene, CDR1 is MGHRA and CDR2 is YSYEKL. The V end was cut by 5 bases, the J end by 10 bases, with 16 bases between. CDR3 length equals 13 residues. CDR3 amino acids: CASSYEGGSAQYF. The CDR3 DNA sequence: TGCGCCAGCAGCTACGAGGGGGGGAGTGCGCAGTATTTT.

The chain links TRBV2 to TRBJ1-5, with no clear D. The CDR3 is made up of 14 amino acids. From germline, CDR1 is SNHLY and CDR2 FYNNEI. V was cut by 4 bases and J by 3 bases, with 10 bases left in between. CDR3 DNA sequence: TGTGCCAGCAGTGTTTCACAGATCAATCAGCCCCAGCATTTT. The encoded protein is CASSVSQINQPQHF.

V and J are TRBV28 and TRBJ1-2; 7 bases align to TRBD1. From germline, CDR1 is MDHEN and CDR2 SYDVKM. The J segment lost 5 bases and the V segment lost 5 bases, leaving 8 bases of the junction unmatched. The CDR3 consists of 14 residues. The CDR3 is CASSPGTEGYGYTF. In DNA, the CDR3 is TGTGCCAGCAGTCCCGGGACAGAGGGGTATGGCTACACCTTC.

This rearrangement joins TRBV5-1 to TRBJ1-2, with 10 bases lining up with TRBD1. V trimming: 1 base; J trimming: 9 bases; junction bases outside the gene matches: 6. Per the germline V gene, CDR1 is SGHRS and CDR2 is YFSETQ. This CDR3 region has 14 residues. CDR3 region: CASSLRGQGNSYTF. DNA of the CDR3: TGCGCCAGCAGCTTGAGGGGACAGGGGAATAGCTACACCTTC.

The gene calls are TRBV5-6 and TRBJ2-6; the match to TRBD2 covers 7 bases. Germline CDR1 SGHDT, CDR2 YYEEEE. The length of the CDR3 is 16 residues. V lost 3 bases, J lost 0 bases, and 3 bases stayed unmatched. This chain's CDR3 is CASSWGGISGANVLTF. DNA of the CDR3: TGTGCCAGCAGCTGGGGGGGGATCTCTGGGGCCAACGTCCTGACTTTC. The entire variable domain, with the rest obtained from reference TRBV5-6 and TRBJ2-6, is as follows: DAGVTQSPTHLIKTRGQQVTLRCSPKSGHDTVSWYQQALGQGPQFIFQYYEEEERQRGNFPDRFSGHQFPNYSSELNVNALLLGDSALYLCASSWGGISGANVLTFGAGSRLTVL.

The J gene is TRBJ2-1, the V gene TRBV7-6; D gene unclear. CDR1 and CDR2 from the germline V gene are SGHVS and FNYEAQ. The CDR3 totals 13 residues. Trimming stripped 2 bases from V and 9 bases from J, with 11 bases between. CDR3 nucleotides: TGTGCCAGCAGCTTACAGGTGCTGGGTGAGCAGTTCTTC. Translation: CASSLQVLGEQFF.

This CDR3 is CASSIAIRDRAADTQYF. CDR3 DNA: TGTGCCAGTAGTATAGCTATCCGGGACAGGGCCGCAGATACGCAGTATTTT. This sequence joins TRBV19 and TRBJ2-3; 9 bases match TRBD1. CDR1 is LNHDA, CDR2 SQIVND, per germline (reference sequence). The length of the CDR3 is 17 residues. Germline trimming cut 1 base from V and 4 bases from J; bases unmatched to any gene: 9.

This chain connects TRBV6-1 to TRBJ1-1, with D unresolved. This CDR3 comprises 13 residues. Germline-derived CDR1 and CDR2 are MNHNS and SASEGT. Trimming pared 2 bases from V and 5 bases from J, leaving 9 bases between. CDR3 loop: CASSESLRTEAFF. In nucleotides, the CDR3 is TGTGCCAGCAGTGAATCCCTAAGAACTGAAGCTTTCTTT.

The chain recombines TRBV5-1 with TRBJ1-2, with TRBD1 matching over 7 bases. Germline V gives CDR1 SGHRS, CDR2 YFSETQ. The V and J ends lost 3 bases and 2 bases, in that order; junction bases with no gene match: 7. This CDR3 region has 15 residues. This chain's CDR3 is CASSSGQTGNYGYTF. CDR3 bases: TGCGCCAGCAGCTCGGGTCAGACAGGGAACTATGGCTACACCTTC. Drawing the rest from reference TRBV5-1 and TRBJ1-2, the complete variable domain is KAGVTQTPRYLIKTRGQQVTLSCSPISGHRSVSWYQQTPGQGLQFLFEYFSETQRNKGNFPGRFSGRQFSNSRSEMNVSTLELGDSALYLCASSSGQTGNYGYTFGSGTRLTVV.

This clone came up a few times. The genes are TRBV19 and TRBJ2-2; tentatively, D is TRBD1 (6 bases). Trimming removed 5 bases at V and 1 base at J, with 14 bases between. Germline CDR1 reads LNHDA; CDR2 reads SQIVND (reference sequence). The CDR3 runs to 16 residues. The CDR3, as DNA: TGTGCCAGTAGTCCTGGGGGCATAATGAACACCGGGGAGCTGTTTTTT. The encoded protein is CASSPGGIMNTGELFF.

The genes are TRBV2 and TRBJ1-2; D possibly corresponds to TRBD1 (5 bases). The CDR3 has 11 residues. The V end was cut by 5 bases, the J end by 6 bases, with 7 bases between. Germline CDR1 is SNHLY and CDR2 is FYNNEI. DNA for the CDR3: TGTGCCAGCAGTATCAGGGATGGCTACACCTTC. Protein sequence: CASSIRDGYTF.

The chain couples TRBV27 to TRBJ2-5, with 7 positions matching TRBD1. V lost 5 bases and J lost 3; bases outside the gene matches: 3. Germline V gene sequence: CDR1 MNHEY, CDR2 SMNVEV (reference sequence). This CDR3 region has 13 residues. CDR3 loop: CASSRQGKETQYF. The CDR3 bases are TGTGCCAGCAGTAGACAGGGTAAAGAGACCCAGTACTTC.

V usage is TRBV7-9 and J usage is TRBJ1-1; TRBD1 matches 10 bases. The CDR3 runs to 14 residues. CDR1 and CDR2 from the germline V gene are SEHNR and FQNEAQ (reference sequence). V gave up 5 bases and J gave up 3 bases; unmatched junction bases: 3. This chain's CDR3 is CASSPGTGDTEAFF. CDR3 nucleotides: TGTGCCAGCAGCCCGGGGACAGGGGACACTGAAGCTTTCTTT.

The chain has TRBV27 and TRBJ2-1, with 10 bases that match TRBD2. V lost 6 bases to trimming and J lost 4 bases; unmatched junction nucleotides: 6. The V gene's germline CDR1 is MNHEY and CDR2 SMNVEV (reference sequence). The CDR3 has 15 residues. This CDR3 is CASRRTSGGYNEQFF. The CDR3 nucleotides are TGTGCCAGCAGAAGGACTAGCGGAGGTTACAATGAGCAGTTCTTC.

The chain joins TRBV2 to TRBJ1-5; no reliable D call. V lost 3 bases, J lost 3 bases, and 12 bases lay in between. The CDR3 is 15 residues long. The V gene's germline CDR1 is SNHLY and CDR2 FYNNEI. The CDR3 sequence: CASSELVSLNQPQHF. The CDR3 DNA sequence: TGTGCCAGCAGTGAGTTAGTATCCCTCAATCAGCCCCAGCATTTT.

The J gene is TRBJ1-1, the V gene TRBV12-5, with D possibly being TRBD1 (5 bases). From germline, CDR1 is LGHNT and CDR2 FRNRAP. This CDR3 is built from 13 residues. V lost 6 bases and J lost 2, with 10 bases in between. In nucleotides, the CDR3 is TGTGCTAGTGGACCCGACAGCAACACTGAAGCTTTCTTT. Amino acid sequence: CASGPDSNTEAFF.

The chain carries TRBV5-1 and TRBJ2-1; no firm D call. Deletions cut 6 bases from V and 6 bases from J, with 10 bases between. The germline V gene has CDR1 SGHRS and CDR2 YFSETQ. The CDR3 runs to 12 residues. The CDR3 DNA reads as TGCGCCAGCAACGCGGATTCCAATGAGCAGTTCTTC. This gives the protein CASNADSNEQFF.

This sequence joins TRBV4-2 and TRBJ2-2; tentatively, D is TRBD2 (6 bases). The CDR3 totals 16 residues. V was cut by 4 bases and J by 4 bases, with 16 bases left in between. CDR1 is LGHNA, CDR2 YNFKEQ, per germline. The CDR3 nucleotides read TGTGCCAGCAGCCCCCGGGGAGTGGGAGGCACCGGGGAGCTGTTTTTT. As protein: CASSPRGVGGTGELFF.

V and J are TRBV30 and TRBJ1-5; D is unclear. The CDR3 is 14 amino acids. Germline-derived CDR1 and CDR2 are GTSNPN and SVGIG (reference sequence). Trimming left V 0 bases short and J 0 bases short, with 6 bases between. CDR3 nucleotide sequence: TGTGCCTGGAGTGTCGGACTTAGCAATCAGCCCCAGCATTTT. Amino acids: CAWSVGLSNQPQHF.

V and J are TRBV15 and TRBJ1-3; D unresolved. There are 18 residues in the CDR3. CDR1 and CDR2 (germline): LNHNV, YYDKDF (reference sequence). The V and J ends lost 0 bases and 0 bases respectively, with 15 bases between them. The CDR3 protein is CATSRDRYSPNSGNTIYF. DNA of the CDR3: TGTGCCACCAGCAGAGATCGGTACAGCCCGAACTCTGGAAACACCATATATTTT. The variable domain in full, with the rest retrieved from reference TRBV15 and TRBJ1-3, is DAMVIQNPRYQVTQFGKPVTLSCSQTLNHNVMYWYQQKSSQAPKLLFHYYDKDFNNEADTPDNFQSRRPNTSFCFLDIRSPGLGDTAMYLCATSRDRYSPNSGNTIYFGEGSWLTVV.